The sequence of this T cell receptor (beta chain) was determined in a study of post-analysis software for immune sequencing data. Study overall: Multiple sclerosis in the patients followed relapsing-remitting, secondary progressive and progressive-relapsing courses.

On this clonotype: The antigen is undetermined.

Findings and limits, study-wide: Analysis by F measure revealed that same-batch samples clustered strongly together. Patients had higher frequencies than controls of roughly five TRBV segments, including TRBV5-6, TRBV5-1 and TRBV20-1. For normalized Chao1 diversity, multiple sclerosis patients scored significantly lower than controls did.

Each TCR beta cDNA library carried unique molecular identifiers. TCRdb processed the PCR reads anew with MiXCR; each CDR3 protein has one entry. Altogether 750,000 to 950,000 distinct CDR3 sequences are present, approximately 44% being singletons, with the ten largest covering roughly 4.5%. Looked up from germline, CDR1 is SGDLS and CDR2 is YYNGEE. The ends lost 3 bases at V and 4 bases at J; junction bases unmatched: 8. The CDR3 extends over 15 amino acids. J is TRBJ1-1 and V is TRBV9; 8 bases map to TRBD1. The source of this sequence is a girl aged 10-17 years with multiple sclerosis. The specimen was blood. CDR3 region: CASSGRTGFATEAFF. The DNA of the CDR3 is TGTGCCAGCAGCGGAAGGACAGGGTTTGCCACTGAAGCTTTCTTT.